These T cell receptor beta chains were read from a single sample in a study of T cells expressing NK-cell markers. After re-calling the 5' RACE reads, TCRdb lists one entry per CDR3 protein, DNA absent. This listing includes 300,000 to 450,000 distinct CDR3 sequences. Source material: blood T cells: a sorted CD56 or NKG2C T cell subset, CD4+ or CD8+ T cells, or bulk PBMC T cells (not recorded which). These receptors were taken from a man aged 18-75 years in good health. CDR3s include the opening cysteine and the closing phenylalanine or tryptophan. Fields, in order: V gene, CDR3 length, J gene, CDR3 protein.

>TRBV7-2|15|TRBJ2-1
CASSRVGSTNNEQFF
>TRBV12-3/TRBV12-4|15|TRBJ2-1
CASSLRGSHNEQQFF
>TRBV7-6|13|TRBJ2-5
CASSLVSIETQYF
>TRBV9|14|TRBJ1-6
CASSFQVDNSPLHF
>TRBV7-3|13|TRBJ2-1
CASSSGTGLEQFF
>TRBV18|14|TRBJ2-3
CASSPSLGGDTQYF
>TRBV11-2|13|TRBJ1-1
CASSLSLRDEAFF
>TRBV28|11|TRBJ1-1
CASGGNTEAFF
>TRBV6-1|14|TRBJ1-3
CASRVSYSGNTIYF
>TRBV27|15|TRBJ2-5
CASSRGGKLQETQYF
>TRBV25-1|15|TRBJ1-1
CASSESVKEYTEAFF
>TRBV12-3/TRBV12-4|14|TRBJ2-2
CASSFRGFTGELFF
>TRBV29-1|16|TRBJ1-5
CSVRLSGAGGNQPQHF
>TRBV5-8|16|TRBJ2-1
CASTLRGGSSYNEQFF
>TRBV23-1|15|TRBJ1-5
CASSQYFRAGQPQHF
>TRBV30|14|TRBJ2-7
CAWSVVARGYEQYF
>TRBV12-5|19|TRBJ2-5
CASGFGSLAGHLGQETQYF
>TRBV10-3|16|TRBJ1-1
CAISEAERQVNTEAFF
>TRBV25-1|13|TRBJ2-5
CASSDGYQETQYF
>TRBV5-1|15|TRBJ2-2
CASSRTGIDAGELFF
>TRBV7-9|16|TRBJ2-5
CASSLLGTAYQETQYF
>TRBV6-5|17|TRBJ1-2
CASKLQAGPGTDDGYTF
>TRBV5-1|16|TRBJ2-2
CASSLAGQILAGELFF
>TRBV18|13|TRBJ2-1
CASSRRESNEQFF
>TRBV20-1|13|TRBJ1-4
CSASGETNEKLFF
>TRBV5-5|14|TRBJ1-1
CASSSRGGYTEAFF
>TRBV29-1|14|TRBJ2-1
CSASRGGVVDEQFF
>TRBV3-1|13|TRBJ1-6
CASRGMGVSPLHF
>TRBV5-1|16|TRBJ2-7
CASSLDRGGFGSEQYF
>TRBV14|15|TRBJ2-1
CASSLLWGGRNEQFF
>TRBV5-6|15|TRBJ1-5
CASSLMRGRNQPQHF
>TRBV6-1|14|TRBJ1-5
CASRDDRYNQPQHF
>TRBV30|12|TRBJ2-1
CAWRGYYNEQFF
>TRBV5-1|17|TRBJ2-1
CASSFYGSGGAPGEQFF
>TRBV2|16|TRBJ2-2
CASSPPGLSYTGELFF
>TRBV20-1|15|TRBJ2-3
CSAIPPSGFSDTQYF
>TRBV5-1|19|TRBJ2-7
CASSLARTGSRGIYYEQYF
>TRBV20-1|16|TRBJ1-2
CSARGQGDGANYGYTF
>TRBV7-3|14|TRBJ2-7
CASSLGSWNYEQYF
>TRBV6-5|17|TRBJ2-2
CASSYPGGAKNTGELFF
>TRBV12-2|17|TRBJ1-1
CASRPVGRVLFWTEAFF
>TRBV3-1|14|TRBJ1-2
CASKGDRANYGYTF
>TRBV2|14|TRBJ1-1
CASSSTRLNTEAFF
>TRBV7-9|15|TRBJ2-7
CASSLGGTEGYEQYF
>TRBV6-1|19|TRBJ2-1
CASSEVRYHPGQVYNEQFF
>TRBV4-2|16|TRBJ2-3
CASSQDEGGVTDTQYF
>TRBV28|14|TRBJ1-2
CASTAGLRPYGYTF
>TRBV3-1|15|TRBJ1-5
CASSQGSQRRQPQHF
>TRBV5-1|16|TRBJ2-2
CASSPRARFGTGELFF